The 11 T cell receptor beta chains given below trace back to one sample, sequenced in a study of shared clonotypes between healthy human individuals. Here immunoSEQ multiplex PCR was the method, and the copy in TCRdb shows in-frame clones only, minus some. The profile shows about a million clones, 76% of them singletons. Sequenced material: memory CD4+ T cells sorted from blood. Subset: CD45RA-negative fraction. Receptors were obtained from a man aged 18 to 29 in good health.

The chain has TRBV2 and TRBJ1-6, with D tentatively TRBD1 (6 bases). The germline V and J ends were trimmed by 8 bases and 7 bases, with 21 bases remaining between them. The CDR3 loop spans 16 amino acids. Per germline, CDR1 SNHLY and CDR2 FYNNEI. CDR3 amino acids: CASSGSRGAENSPLHF. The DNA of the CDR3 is TGTGCCAGCTCCGGCTCTCGGGGGGCGGAAAATTCACCCCTCCACTTT. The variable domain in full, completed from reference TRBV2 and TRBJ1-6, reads EPEVTQTPSHQVTQMGQEVILRCVPISNHLYFYWYRQILGQKVEFLVSFYNNEISEKSEIFDDQFSVERPDGSNFTLKIRSTKLEDSAMYFCASSGSRGAENSPLHFGNGTRLTVT.

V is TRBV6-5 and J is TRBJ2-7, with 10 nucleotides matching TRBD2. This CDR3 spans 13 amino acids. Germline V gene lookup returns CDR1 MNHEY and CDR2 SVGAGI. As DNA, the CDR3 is TGTGCTACTATAGCGGGAGGACCCTACGAGCAGTACTTC. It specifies CATIAGGPYEQYF.

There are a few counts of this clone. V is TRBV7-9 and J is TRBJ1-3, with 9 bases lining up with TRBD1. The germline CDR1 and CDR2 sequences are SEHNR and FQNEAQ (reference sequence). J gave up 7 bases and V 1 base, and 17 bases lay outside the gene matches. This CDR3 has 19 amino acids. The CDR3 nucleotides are TGTGCCAGCAGCTTAGGGGACAGGGTCTTTGGGGCAGGACGGAACACCATATATTTT. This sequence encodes CASSLGDRVFGAGRNTIYF.

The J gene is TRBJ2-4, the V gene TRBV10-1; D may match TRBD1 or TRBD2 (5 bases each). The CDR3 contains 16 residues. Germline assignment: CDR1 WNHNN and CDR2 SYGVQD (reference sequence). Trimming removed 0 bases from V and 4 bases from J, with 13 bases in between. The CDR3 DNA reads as TGCGCCAGCAGTGAGTCTTGGGACCCAAGAAAAAACATTCAGTACTTC. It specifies CASSESWDPRKNIQYF.

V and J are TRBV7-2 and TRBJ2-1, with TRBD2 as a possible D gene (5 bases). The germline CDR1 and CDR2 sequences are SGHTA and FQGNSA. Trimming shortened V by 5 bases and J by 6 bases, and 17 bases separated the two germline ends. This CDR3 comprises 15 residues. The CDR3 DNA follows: TGTGCCAGCAGCCCCGATCGGGGTGCAGGCAATGAGCAGTTCTTC. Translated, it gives CASSPDRGAGNEQFF.

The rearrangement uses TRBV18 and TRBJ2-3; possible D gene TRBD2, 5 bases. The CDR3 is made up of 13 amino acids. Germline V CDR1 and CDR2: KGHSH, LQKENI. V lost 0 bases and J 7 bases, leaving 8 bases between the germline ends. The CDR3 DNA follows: TGTGCCAGCTCACCACCCCCCGGGAATACGCAGTATTTT. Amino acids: CASSPPPGNTQYF.

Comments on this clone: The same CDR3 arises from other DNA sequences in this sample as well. As DNA, the CDR3 is TGTGCCAGCAGGCAGGGATCCAATCAGCCCCAGCATTTT. This sequence encodes CASRQGSNQPQHF. V and J are TRBV6-1 and TRBJ1-5, with D perhaps TRBD1 (5 bases). Trimming took 6 bases from V and 3 from J, leaving 9 bases between them. Germline lookup yields CDR1 MNHNS and CDR2 SASEGT. The CDR3 spans 13 residues.

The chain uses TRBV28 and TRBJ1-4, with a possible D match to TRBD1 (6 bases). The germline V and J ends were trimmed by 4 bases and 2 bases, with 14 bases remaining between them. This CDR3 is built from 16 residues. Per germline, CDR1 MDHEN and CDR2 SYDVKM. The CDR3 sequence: CASSSQGSSTNEKLFF. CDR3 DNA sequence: TGTGCCAGCAGTTCTCAGGGGTCTAGTACTAATGAAAAACTGTTTTTT.

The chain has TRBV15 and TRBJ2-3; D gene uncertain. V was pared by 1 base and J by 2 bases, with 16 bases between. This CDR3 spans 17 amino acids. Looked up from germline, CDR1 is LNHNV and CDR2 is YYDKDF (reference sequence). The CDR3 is CATSRVPIGANTDTQYF. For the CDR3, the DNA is TGTGCCACCAGCAGAGTGCCTATAGGTGCCAACACAGATACGCAGTATTTT.

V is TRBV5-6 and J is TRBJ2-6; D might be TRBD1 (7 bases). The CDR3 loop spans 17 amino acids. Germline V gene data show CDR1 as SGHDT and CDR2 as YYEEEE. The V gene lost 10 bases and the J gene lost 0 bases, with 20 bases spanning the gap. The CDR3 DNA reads TGTGCCCCTGGAGGGGGACAGCCTTCCTCTGGGGCCAACGTCCTGACTTTC. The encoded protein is CAPGGGQPSSGANVLTF.

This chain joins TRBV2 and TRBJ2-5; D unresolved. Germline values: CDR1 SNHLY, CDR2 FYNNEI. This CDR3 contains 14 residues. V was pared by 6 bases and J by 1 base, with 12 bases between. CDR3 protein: CASRYTRSQETQYF. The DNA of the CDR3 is TGTGCCAGCAGATACACCCGGAGCCAAGAGACCCAGTACTTC.